The 24 T cell receptor beta chains below were found in one sample sequenced in a study of shared clonotypes between healthy human individuals. Sequencing used immunoSEQ multiplex PCR; TCRdb keeps in-frame clones, though not all of them. This table holds about 1.5 million clones, over 95% found once. The sequenced material came from naive CD4+ T cells sorted from blood. Specified subset: CD45RA+ positively selected. The receptors were gathered from a man under 40 in good health.

The rearrangement uses TRBV6-6 and TRBJ2-4, with TRBD2 as a possible D gene (5 bases). The ends were cut back, 4 bases at V and 5 bases at J, with 9 bases in the middle. From germline, CDR1 is MNHNY and CDR2 SVGAGI (reference sequence). This CDR3 has 13 amino acids. CDR3: CASSLGLQNIQYF. CDR3 in DNA: TGTGCCAGCAGTTTAGGACTCCAAAACATTCAGTACTTC.

The chain joins TRBV25-1 to TRBJ2-7; 10 bases line up with TRBD2. V lost 2 bases and J lost 4; bases outside the gene matches: 5. Germline V gene lookup returns CDR1 MGHDK and CDR2 SYGVNS. This CDR3 region has 15 residues. The CDR3 DNA sequence: TGTGCCAGCAGTGAAAGAAGCGGGAGGGCTTACGAGCAGTACTTC. It specifies CASSERSGRAYEQYF.

This chain links TRBV7-2 with TRBJ1-1; no firm D call. Trimming cost V 5 bases and J 0 bases, with 16 bases left between them. This CDR3 has 16 residues. Germline V gives CDR1 SGHTA, CDR2 FQGNSA. The CDR3 coding sequence is TGTGCCAGCAGCCCGACCGCCGACAAGATGAACACTGAAGCTTTCTTT. It encodes CASSPTADKMNTEAFF.

The chain carries TRBV7-2 and TRBJ2-1, with D unclear. Per the germline V gene, CDR1 is SGHTA and CDR2 is FQGNSA. The CDR3 consists of 15 residues. V lost 1 base, J lost 6 bases, and 13 bases lay in between. The CDR3 nucleotides read TGTGCCAGCAGCTTAGGGGTCCCCTTACCCAATGAGCAGTTCTTC. Amino acids: CASSLGVPLPNEQFF.

The chain uses TRBV2 and TRBJ2-5; D not certain. V lost 1 base to trimming and J lost 2 bases, with 8 bases between them. The CDR3 is 14 amino acids. Germline V CDR1 and CDR2: SNHLY, FYNNEI. The DNA for the CDR3 is TGTGCCAGCAGTGAAGGCCTGGCTCAAGAGACCCAGTACTTC. Translated, it gives CASSEGLAQETQYF.

This chain uses TRBV6-5 with TRBJ2-7; tentative D call: TRBD2 (5 bases). With 3 bases removed from V and 9 bases from J, the gap between germline ends came to 21 bases. Germline V lookup: CDR1 MNHEY, CDR2 SVGAGI. The CDR3 covers 15 residues. The CDR3 sequence: CASSYGRVSSFGQYF. CDR3 nucleotide sequence: TGTGCCAGCAGTTATGGGCGGGTCTCGAGTTTCGGGCAGTACTTC.

The V call is TRBV27, the J call TRBJ2-7; TRBD2 might be the D (6 bases). Germline V lookup: CDR1 MNHEY, CDR2 SMNVEV (reference sequence). Trimming took off 3 bases at V and 7 bases at J, with 19 bases between the two ends. The CDR3 contains 15 residues. The CDR3 DNA is TGTGCCAGCAGTTTCACTAGCTCGGGAACGGGGGAGCAGTACTTC. Protein: CASSFTSSGTGEQYF.

V and J are TRBV6-1 and TRBJ1-5; 8 nucleotides line up with TRBD1. Losses at the gene ends were 3 bases for V and 10 bases for J; bases not matched to a gene: 5. Germline loops: CDR1 MNHNS, CDR2 SASEGT. The CDR3 is made up of 13 amino acids. The DNA for the CDR3 is TGTGCCAGCAGTGAGGGGACAGGTCATCCCCAGCATTTT. It specifies CASSEGTGHPQHF.

The chain joins TRBV9 to TRBJ2-1, with TRBD2 identical over 10 bases. CDR1 and CDR2 (germline): SGDLS, YYNGEE. The ends lost 1 base at V and 5 bases at J; junction bases unmatched: 3. The CDR3 spans 15 residues. CDR3 DNA sequence: TGTGCCAGCAGCGTATACACTAGCGGGGACAATGAGCAGTTCTTC. Residues: CASSVYTSGDNEQFF. The variable domain in full, with the rest retrieved from reference TRBV9 and TRBJ2-1, is DSGVTQTPKHLITATGQRVTLRCSPRSGDLSVYWYQQSLDQGLQFLIQYYNGEERAKGNILERFSAQQFPDLHSELNLSSLELGDSALYFCASSVYTSGDNEQFFGPGTRLTVL.

The chain's CDR3 is CASSPSRTGDFSGNTIYF. CDR3 bases: TGCGCCAGCAGCCCAAGTCGGACAGGGGATTTCTCTGGAAACACCATATATTTT. The gene calls are TRBV5-1 and TRBJ1-3, with TRBD1 identical over 9 bases. The germline CDR1 and CDR2 sequences are SGHRS and YFSETQ. V shed 4 bases, J shed 0 bases, and the junction held 11 bases outside the gene matches. There are 18 residues in the CDR3.

This sequence joins TRBV7-2 and TRBJ2-7; 7 nucleotides line up with TRBD2. The CDR3 runs to 16 residues. The trim removed 5 bases at V and 0 bases at J, leaving 10 bases unmatched. Germline V gene sequence: CDR1 SGHTA, CDR2 FQGNSA. The DNA for the CDR3 is TGTGCCAGCAGCCCGAGACGAGCGGGACCCTCCTACGAGCAGTACTTC. Encoded protein: CASSPRRAGPSYEQYF.

This rearrangement joins TRBV10-3 to TRBJ2-1; TRBD2 agrees at 11 bases. The CDR3 is 15 amino acids. CDR1 and CDR2 (germline): ENHRY, SYGVKD. Trimming at V came to 9 bases and at J to 0 bases, leaving 4 bases not matched to a gene. The CDR3 nucleotides are TGTGCCATGGGACTAGCGGAACGCTCCTACAATGAGCAGTTCTTC. Residues: CAMGLAERSYNEQFF.

The chain recombines TRBV11-2 with TRBJ2-7; D is unclear. CDR3 size: 12 residues. Germline V lookup: CDR1 SGHAT, CDR2 FQNNGV. The V end lost 5 bases, the J end lost 7 bases, and 12 bases lay between the germline ends. CDR3 sequence: CASSPSNREQYF. In DNA, the CDR3 is TGTGCCAGCAGCCCCTCAAATCGGGAGCAGTACTTC.

The table lists this clone with a count of one. The sample holds other DNA sequences that translate to the same CDR3. The chain employs TRBV18 and TRBJ1-1; no reliable D call. Germline V gene lookup returns CDR1 KGHSH and CDR2 LQKENI. V lost 3 bases and J 1 base, leaving 3 bases between the germline ends. This CDR3 has 12 amino acids. Here the CDR3 reads CASSPQNTEAFF. The CDR3 coding sequence is TGTGCCAGCTCACCCCAGAACACTGAAGCTTTCTTT.

The CDR3 DNA reads as TGTGCCAGCAGCGTAGGAGGGGTCGGGAGGGCCGGAGATACGCAGTATTTT. It yields the protein CASSVGGVGRAGDTQYF. The chain couples TRBV9 to TRBJ2-3, with 8 bases fitting TRBD2. Unmatched junction bases numbered 11, after V lost 0 bases and J lost 5 bases. This CDR3 region has 17 residues. Germline-derived CDR1 and CDR2 are SGDLS and YYNGEE.

The chain combines TRBV25-1 with TRBJ1-3, with D uncertain. Trimming removed 3 bases at V and 0 bases at J, with 9 bases between. CDR3 length: 15 residues. Germline values: CDR1 MGHDK, CDR2 SYGVNS. The CDR3 nucleotides are TGTGCCAGCAGTGACCCGGCAGGCTCTGGAAACACCATATATTTT. Translation gives CASSDPAGSGNTIYF.

The table lists this clone with a count of one. The chain links TRBV11-3 to TRBJ2-2, with D possibly being TRBD1 (6 bases). The CDR3 runs 15 residues. V shed 5 bases and J shed 4 bases, with 14 bases lying between them. CDR1 SGHNT and CDR2 YENEEA come from the germline V gene. CDR3 in amino acids: CASSATGIGTGELFF. The CDR3 DNA reads as TGTGCCAGCAGCGCTACAGGGATCGGCACCGGGGAGCTGTTTTTT.

V gene TRBV5-1 combines with J gene TRBJ2-7, with TRBD1 matching 9 bases. V was pared by 0 bases and J by 2 bases, with 3 bases of the junction left unmatched. Germline values: CDR1 SGHRS, CDR2 YFSETQ. CDR3 length: 15 residues. Here the CDR3 DNA reads TGCGCCAGCAGCTTGGTGGGGACAGGGACCTACGAGCAGTACTTC. It yields the protein CASSLVGTGTYEQYF. The full variable domain, with the rest looked up from reference TRBV5-1 and TRBJ2-7, is KAGVTQTPRYLIKTRGQQVTLSCSPISGHRSVSWYQQTPGQGLQFLFEYFSETQRNKGNFPGRFSGRQFSNSRSEMNVSTLELGDSALYLCASSLVGTGTYEQYFGPGTRLTVT.

The rearrangement joins TRBV28 to TRBJ2-3; TRBD2 matches at 7 bases. Germline loops: CDR1 MDHEN, CDR2 SYDVKM. Trimming at V came to 6 bases and at J to 0 bases, leaving 3 bases not matched to a gene. CDR3 length: 14 amino acids. The CDR3 loop is CASSQGGSTDTQYF. The CDR3 region has the DNA TGTGCCAGCAGCCAGGGAGGGAGCACAGATACGCAGTATTTT. Full variable domain (remainder filled in from reference TRBV28 and TRBJ2-3): DVKVTQSSRYLVKRTGEKVFLECVQDMDHENMFWYRQDPGLGLRLIYFSYDVKMKEKGDIPEGYSVSREKKERFSLILESASTNQTSMYLCASSQGGSTDTQYFGPGTRLTVL.

This rearrangement joins TRBV9 to TRBJ1-2; no reliable D call. V lost 4 bases, J lost 4 bases, and 17 bases lay in between. Germline V gives CDR1 SGDLS, CDR2 YYNGEE. There are 15 residues in the CDR3. The CDR3 coding sequence is TGTGCCAGCAGCCCCCGCCGGGGAAGCAGCTATGGCTACACCTTC. This encodes CASSPRRGSSYGYTF. The whole variable domain, filled in from reference TRBV9 and TRBJ1-2, reads DSGVTQTPKHLITATGQRVTLRCSPRSGDLSVYWYQQSLDQGLQFLIQYYNGEERAKGNILERFSAQQFPDLHSELNLSSLELGDSALYFCASSPRRGSSYGYTFGSGTRLTVV.

The J gene is TRBJ2-3, the V gene TRBV30; 10 positions agree with TRBD2. Germline V CDR1 and CDR2: GTSNPN, SVGIG (reference sequence). The V gene end was trimmed by 0 bases and the J gene end by 6 bases; junction bases not matched to a gene: 6. The CDR3 covers 15 residues. CDR3 in amino acids: CAWSVQAGGWDTQYF. CDR3 coding DNA: TGTGCCTGGAGTGTACAAGCGGGAGGGTGGGATACGCAGTATTTT.

Here the CDR3 DNA reads TGCGCCAGCAGGGTCACCTTGGACAGGGGATCCGGGGAGCTGTTTTTT. Residues: CASRVTLDRGSGELFF. The V gene is TRBV5-1, the J gene TRBJ2-2; 9 bases map to TRBD1. The CDR3 length is 16 residues. The V gene end was trimmed by 5 bases and the J gene end by 6 bases; junction bases not matched to a gene: 11. Germline V gene data show CDR1 as SGHRS and CDR2 as YFSETQ.

V and J are TRBV5-1 and TRBJ2-5; 10 bases line up with TRBD2. Looked up from germline, CDR1 is SGHRS and CDR2 is YFSETQ. Germline trimming cut 1 base from V and 0 bases from J; bases unmatched to any gene: 9. CDR3 size: 18 residues. The CDR3 here is CASSLRASGSVDQETQYF. The CDR3 region has the DNA TGCGCCAGCAGCTTGAGGGCTAGCGGGAGCGTAGACCAAGAGACCCAGTACTTC.

The CDR3 reads CASSGQLEQFF. CDR3 DNA sequence: TGTGCCAGCAGTGGGCAATTGGAGCAGTTCTTC. The chain recombines TRBV27 with TRBJ2-1; the D is unclear. This CDR3 comprises 11 residues. Germline loops: CDR1 MNHEY, CDR2 SMNVEV (reference sequence). V was pared by 5 bases and J by 10 bases, with 9 bases between.